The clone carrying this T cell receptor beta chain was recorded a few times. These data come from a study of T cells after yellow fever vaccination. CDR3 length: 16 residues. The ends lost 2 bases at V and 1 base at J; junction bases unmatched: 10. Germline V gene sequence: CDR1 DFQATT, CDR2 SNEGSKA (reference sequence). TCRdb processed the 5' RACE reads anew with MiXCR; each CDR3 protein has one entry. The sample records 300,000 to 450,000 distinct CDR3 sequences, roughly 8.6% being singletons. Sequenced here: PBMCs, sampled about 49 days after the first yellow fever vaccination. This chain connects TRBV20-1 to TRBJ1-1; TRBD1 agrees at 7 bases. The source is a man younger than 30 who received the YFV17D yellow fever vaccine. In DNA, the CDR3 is TGCAGTGCTAGACAACGGTGGGACAGACAGAACACTGAAGCTTTCTTT. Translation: CSARQRWDRQNTEAFF.